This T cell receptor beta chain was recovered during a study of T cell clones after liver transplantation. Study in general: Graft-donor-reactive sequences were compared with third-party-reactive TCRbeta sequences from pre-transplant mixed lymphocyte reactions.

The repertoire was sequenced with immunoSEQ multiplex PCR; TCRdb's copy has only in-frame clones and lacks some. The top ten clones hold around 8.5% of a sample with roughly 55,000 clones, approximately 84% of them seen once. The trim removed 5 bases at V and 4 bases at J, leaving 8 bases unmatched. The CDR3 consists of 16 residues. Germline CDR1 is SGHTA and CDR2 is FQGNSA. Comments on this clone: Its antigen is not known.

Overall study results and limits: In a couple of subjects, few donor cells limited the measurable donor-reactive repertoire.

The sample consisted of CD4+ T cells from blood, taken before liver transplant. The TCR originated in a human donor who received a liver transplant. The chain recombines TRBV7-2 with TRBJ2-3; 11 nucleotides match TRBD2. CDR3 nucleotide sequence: TGTGCCAGCAGCCCAAAGACTAGCGGGAACTCAGATACGCAGTATTTT. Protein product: CASSPKTSGNSDTQYF.